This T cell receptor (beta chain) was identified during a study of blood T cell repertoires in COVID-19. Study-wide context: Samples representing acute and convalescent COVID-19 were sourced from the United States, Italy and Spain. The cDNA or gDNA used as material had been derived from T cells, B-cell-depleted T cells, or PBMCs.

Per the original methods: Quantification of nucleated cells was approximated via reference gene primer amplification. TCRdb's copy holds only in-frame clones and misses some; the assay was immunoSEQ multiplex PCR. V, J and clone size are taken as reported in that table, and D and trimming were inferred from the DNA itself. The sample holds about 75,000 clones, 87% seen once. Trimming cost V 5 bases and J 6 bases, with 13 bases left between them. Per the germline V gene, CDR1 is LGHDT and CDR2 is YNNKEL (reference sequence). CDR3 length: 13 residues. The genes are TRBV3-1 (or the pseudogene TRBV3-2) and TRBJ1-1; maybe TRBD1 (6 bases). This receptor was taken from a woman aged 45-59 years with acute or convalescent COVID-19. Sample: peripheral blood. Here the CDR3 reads CASSYKQGAEAFF. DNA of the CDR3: TGTGCCAGCAGCTATAAACAGGGTGCTGAAGCTTTCTTT.